This TCR beta chain originates from a study of regulatory T cells in long-lasting Graves disease. Building of the TCR beta libraries involved iRepertoire HTBI primers and Arm-PCR of CDR3 regions. A single record per CDR3 protein comes from TCRdb applying MiXCR to the multiplex PCR reads. The sample has about 470,000 distinct CDR3 sequences, around 15% seen once; the top ten hold 9% to 15%. This CDR3 spans 12 amino acids. Germline V gene lookup returns CDR1 MDHEN and CDR2 SYDVKM. The V gene lost 7 bases and the J gene lost 5 bases, with 11 bases spanning the gap. In its sample, this clonotype was seen a few times. Time point: newly diagnosed GD, antithyroid drugs for less than 3 months. RNA from PBMCs was the source of the TCR library. EDTA tubes held roughly 9.2 milliliters of peripheral blood from each patient. These data were likewise used in another study, on T cells in Graves' hyperthyroidism and ophthalmopathy.

The chain links TRBV28 to TRBJ1-1; D is possibly TRBD1 (6 bases). The receptor comes from a man aged 35-49 years with Graves disease. This specimen was peripheral blood mononuclear cells (PBMCs), taken at new diagnosis, from a patient treated with antithyroid drugs. The CDR3 DNA reads as TGTGCCAGCATAGGGGGGCGGACTGAAGCTTTCTTT. Protein sequence: CASIGGRTEAFF.